The entry that follows covers one T cell receptor (beta chain) sequence. Its target is unknown. This specimen belongs to a study of shared clonotypes between healthy human individuals. General study points: Clonotypes shared by all four donors outscored non-shared clonotypes in generation probability. In the sorted subsets, rarefaction showed sequencing was incomplete despite large depth.

Trimming shortened V by 4 bases and J by 1 base, and 16 bases separated the two germline ends. Germline CDR1 and CDR2: SGDLS and YYNGEE. The CDR3 contains 16 residues. TCRdb's table, derived via immunoSEQ multiplex PCR, lists solely in-frame clones and lacks some. This sample has roughly 2.2 million clones, with 85% to 95% found just once. The genes are TRBV9 and TRBJ2-3; no definite D call. Sequenced: naive CD4+ T cells from PBMCs. Indicated subset: CD45RA+ positively selected. This TCR was sampled from a young man in good health. Some clones in this sample may be carry-over from other donors' samples. CDR3 sequence: CASSSWRLEGTDTQYF. In nucleotides, the CDR3 is TGTGCCAGCAGCTCGTGGCGGTTAGAGGGCACAGATACGCAGTATTTT.